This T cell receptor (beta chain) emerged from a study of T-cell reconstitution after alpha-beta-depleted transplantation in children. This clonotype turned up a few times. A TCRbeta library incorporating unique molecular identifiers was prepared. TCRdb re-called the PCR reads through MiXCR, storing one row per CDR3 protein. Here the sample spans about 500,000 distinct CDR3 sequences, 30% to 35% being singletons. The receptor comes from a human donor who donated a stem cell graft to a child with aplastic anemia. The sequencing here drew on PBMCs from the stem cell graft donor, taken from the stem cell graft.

CDR3 loop: CAWRADGDQPQHF. The CDR3 DNA reads TGTGCCTGGAGAGCGGACGGGGATCAGCCCCAGCATTTT. The chain uses TRBV30 and TRBJ1-5, with unresolved D. V was cut by 3 bases and J by 5 bases, with 11 bases left in between. Looked up from germline, CDR1 is GTSNPN and CDR2 is SVGIG (reference sequence). The CDR3 has 13 amino acids.